The subject of this entry is one T cell receptor (beta chain). In the original workflow: Scientists estimated how many nucleated cells there were by amplifying reference gene primers. Libraries were prepared by immunoSEQ multiplex PCR; TCRdb keeps only in-frame clonotypes and omits some of them. The V and J calls and clone size were taken over from that table, and D and trimming were inferred from the DNA. The sample lists about 200,000 clones, around nine tenths seen once, with 6.2% in the top ten. This entry comes from a study of blood T cell repertoires in COVID-19. The wider study: T cells, B-cell-depleted T cells, or PBMCs provided the cDNA or gDNA that served as material.

The V gene's germline CDR1 is LNHDA and CDR2 SQIVND (reference sequence). With 5 bases removed from V and 4 bases from J, the gap between germline ends came to 6 bases. The CDR3 runs 12 residues. This sequence joins TRBV19 and TRBJ2-1; D gene uncertain. Material for sequencing was peripheral blood. This receptor was obtained from a woman between 40 and 55 years old who had recovered from COVID-19. CDR3 amino acids: CASSLLYNEQFF. The CDR3 nucleotides are TGTGCCAGTAGTCTATTATACAATGAGCAGTTCTTC. The full variable domain, completed using reference TRBV19 and TRBJ2-1, is DGGITQSPKYLFRKEGQNVTLSCEQNLNHDAMYWYRQDPGQGLRLIYYSQIVNDFQKGDIAEGYSVSREKKESFPLTVTSAQKNPTAFYLCASSLLYNEQFFGPGTRLTVL.